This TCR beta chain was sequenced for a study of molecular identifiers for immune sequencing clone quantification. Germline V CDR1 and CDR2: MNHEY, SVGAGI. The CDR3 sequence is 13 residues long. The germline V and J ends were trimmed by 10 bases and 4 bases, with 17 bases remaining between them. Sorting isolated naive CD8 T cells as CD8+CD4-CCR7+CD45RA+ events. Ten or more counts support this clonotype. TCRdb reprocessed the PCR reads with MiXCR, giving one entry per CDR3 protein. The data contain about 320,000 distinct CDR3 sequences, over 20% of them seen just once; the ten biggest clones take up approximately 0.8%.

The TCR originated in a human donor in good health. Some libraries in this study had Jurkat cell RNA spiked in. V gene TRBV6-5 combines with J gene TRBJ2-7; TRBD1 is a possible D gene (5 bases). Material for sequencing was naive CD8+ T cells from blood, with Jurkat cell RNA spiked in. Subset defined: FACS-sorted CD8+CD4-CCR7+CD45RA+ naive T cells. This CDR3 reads CATRDRYMYEQYF. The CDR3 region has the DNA TGTGCCACCCGAGACAGATATATGTACGAGCAGTACTTC.